One sample yielded the 27 T cell receptor beta chains listed below, sequenced in a study of blood T cell repertoires in COVID-19 (TCRdb year 2020). Library method: the immunoSEQ multiplex PCR assay. Not all clones reach the TCRdb copy of this immuneACCESS table, which keeps in-frame sequences only. Checked studies attribute under half of the gap to unresolved V genes and leave the rest unexplained. The table for this sample lists 140,000 to 150,000 clones; 88% of them were counted only once. The top ten clonotypes cover approximately 2% of the sample. Sequenced material: peripheral blood. These receptors all come from a man in his 70s with acute or convalescent COVID-19.

This clone occurred a few times. J is TRBJ2-7 and V is TRBV19; 7 bases agree with TRBD2. V lost 5 bases and J lost 3; bases outside the gene matches: 7. Germline V CDR1 and CDR2: LNHDA, SQIVND (reference sequence). The CDR3 spans 14 residues. CDR3 DNA: TGTGCCAGTAGTCCCGGACTAGTAAGCTACGAGCAGTACTTC. Encoded protein: CASSPGLVSYEQYF.

As concerns this clone: The sample has other DNA sequences that encode this CDR3 too. The gene calls are TRBV5-1 and TRBJ2-5; 8 nucleotides line up with TRBD1. With V trimmed by 3 bases and J by 1 base, 2 bases remained unmatched. CDR1 and CDR2 (germline): SGHRS, YFSETQ. The CDR3 contains 14 residues. The CDR3 region has the DNA TGCGCCAGCAGCTCAGGGACAGGCCAAGAGACCCAGTACTTC. This sequence encodes CASSSGTGQETQYF.

On this clone itself: The junction shows a germline mismatch at one end, possibly a read error. The chain combines TRBV2 with TRBJ1-1; unclear D gene. CDR3 length equals 15 residues. Germline assignment: CDR1 SNHLY and CDR2 FYNNEI. The CDR3 DNA is TGTGCCAGCAGCGAAGAAGCGGTTTCGGTCACTGAAGCTTTCTTT. Protein sequence: CASSEEAVSVTEAFF.

The chain uses TRBV28 and TRBJ1-4, with D tentatively TRBD1 (6 bases). Germline V gives CDR1 MDHEN, CDR2 SYDVKM. This CDR3 is 16 amino acids long. Deletions cut 4 bases from V and 6 bases from J, with 18 bases between. The CDR3 nucleotides are TGTGCCAGCAGTTCGGAAAAGGGGGGGGTCGATGAAAAACTGTTTTTT. Encoded protein: CASSSEKGGVDEKLFF.

This clone was picked up a small number of times. V usage is TRBV2 and J usage is TRBJ2-7; D possibly corresponds to TRBD2 (5 bases). V was cut by 4 bases and J by 3 bases, with 10 bases left in between. The germline CDR1 and CDR2 sequences are SNHLY and FYNNEI. This CDR3 comprises 13 residues. The CDR3 DNA is TGTGCCAGCAGTGGGACTGGCAACTACGAGCAGTACTTC. This encodes CASSGTGNYEQYF.

This sequence joins TRBV28 and TRBJ1-4; tentatively, D is TRBD1 (6 bases). This CDR3 has 14 residues. Trimming cost V 2 bases and J 8 bases, with 12 bases left between them. Germline assignment: CDR1 MDHEN and CDR2 SYDVKM. CDR3 protein: CASSLTGMWEKLFF. The CDR3 nucleotides are TGTGCCAGCAGTTTAACAGGGATGTGGGAAAAACTGTTTTTT.

Worth noting for this clone: The junction and the germline gene differ at one end; a read error may be behind it. Different DNA sequences within this sample yield the same CDR3. This rearrangement joins TRBV5-1 to TRBJ2-7; 10 bases fit TRBD1. Germline V gene sequence: CDR1 SGHRS, CDR2 YFSETQ. The CDR3 is 14 residues long. In DNA, the CDR3 is TGCGCCAGCATGCCGGGACAGGGGACCTACGAGCAATACTTC. It codes for CASMPGQGTYEQYF.

This clone was recorded a few times. The J gene is TRBJ2-7, the V gene TRBV5-1; 8 bases are a match to TRBD1. CDR1 is SGHRS, CDR2 YFSETQ, per germline. The CDR3 consists of 15 residues. The V gene end was trimmed by 0 bases and the J gene end by 7 bases; junction bases not matched to a gene: 9. CDR3 coding DNA: TGCGCCAGCAGCTTGGAAGCAGGGGGCGGTTGGGAGCAGTACTTC. Its protein product is CASSLEAGGGWEQYF. Variable domain in full (rest from reference TRBV5-1 and TRBJ2-7): KAGVTQTPRYLIKTRGQQVTLSCSPISGHRSVSWYQQTPGQGLQFLFEYFSETQRNKGNFPGRFSGRQFSNSRSEMNVSTLELGDSALYLCASSLEAGGGWEQYFGPGTRLTVT.

The chain is built from TRBV19 and TRBJ2-3; the D gene is possibly TRBD2 (5 bases). The CDR3 extends over 13 amino acids. CDR1 is LNHDA, CDR2 SQIVND, per germline (reference sequence). Trimming removed 4 bases at V and 9 bases at J, with 14 bases between. CDR3 loop: CASSSGGSATQYF. Written as DNA, the CDR3 is TGTGCCAGTAGTAGCGGCGGGTCAGCAACGCAGTATTTT.

J is TRBJ1-1 and V is TRBV12-3 or TRBV12-4; D gene ambiguous. The V end lost 7 bases, the J end lost 1 base, and 10 bases lay between the germline ends. The CDR3 is 13 amino acids. For the CDR3, the DNA is TGTGCCAGCACCACCGAGGGGAACACTGAAGCTTTCTTT. Protein product: CASTTEGNTEAFF.

Concerning this clone itself: One junction end does not reproduce the germline sequence, and a read error may be involved. The V call is TRBV10-3, the J call TRBJ1-1; the D is unclear. The CDR3 loop spans 17 amino acids. Germline loops: CDR1 ENHRY, CDR2 SYGVKD. Here the CDR3 DNA reads TGTGCCATCAGTGATACGACGGGGAAAAGATTGAACTCTGAAGCTTTCTTT. Translating it yields CAISDTTGKRLNSEAFF.

The chain carries TRBV7-8 and TRBJ1-1; D perhaps matches TRBD1 (5 bases). Deletions cut 5 bases from V and 5 bases from J, with 9 bases between. The CDR3 length is 12 residues. Germline V gene lookup returns CDR1 SGHVS and CDR2 FQNEAQ. The CDR3 loop is CASSADRTEAFF. The CDR3 region has the DNA TGTGCCAGCAGCGCTGACAGAACTGAAGCTTTCTTT.

CDR3 loop: CASSYREGQGEQYF. In nucleotides, the CDR3 is TGTGCCAGCAGTTACCGCGAGGGTCAGGGGGAGCAGTACTTC. This chain connects TRBV6-6 to TRBJ2-7; perhaps TRBD1 as D (6 bases). V lost 2 bases, J lost 7 bases, and 15 bases lay in between. Germline V gene lookup returns CDR1 MNHNY and CDR2 SVGAGI (reference sequence). CDR3 size: 14 residues.

This chain uses TRBV6-4 with TRBJ2-3; D perhaps matches TRBD1 (6 bases). This CDR3 has 16 amino acids. V lost 0 bases and J 2 bases, leaving 12 bases between the germline ends. Germline CDR1 reads MRHNA; CDR2 reads SNTAGT. CDR3: CASSDSKDRDTDTQYF. The CDR3, as DNA: TGTGCCAGCAGTGACTCTAAGGACAGAGACACAGATACGCAGTATTTT.

This clone was detected only once. The chain recombines TRBV11-2 with TRBJ1-2; 12 nucleotides agree with TRBD1. CDR1 SGHAT and CDR2 FQNNGV come from the germline V gene. This CDR3 region has 18 residues. V lost 6 bases, J lost 4 bases, and 15 bases stayed unmatched. CDR3: CASSPYRGQGARAYGYTF. In DNA, the CDR3 is TGTGCCAGCAGTCCTTATAGGGGACAGGGGGCGCGGGCCTATGGCTACACCTTC.

This chain joins TRBV20-1 and TRBJ2-3; perhaps TRBD1 as D (5 bases). Trimming removed 3 bases from V and 3 bases from J, with 7 bases in between. The CDR3 consists of 12 residues. Germline CDR1 is DFQATT and CDR2 is SNEGSKA (reference sequence). This chain's CDR3 is CSASPGTDTQYF. In nucleotides, the CDR3 is TGCAGTGCTAGTCCAGGGACAGATACGCAGTATTTT.

The V and J genes are TRBV30 and TRBJ1-1, with a tentative D call TRBD1 (5 bases). The CDR3 totals 15 residues. Germline V gene data show CDR1 as GTSNPN and CDR2 as SVGIG (reference sequence). V lost 3 bases, J lost 1 base, and 15 bases lay in between. CDR3 in DNA: TGTGCCTGGAGAGATGGGGCGGGGAGGAACACTGAAGCTTTCTTT. This encodes CAWRDGAGRNTEAFF.

The chain is built from TRBV5-6 and TRBJ2-3, with D possibly matching TRBD1 (6 bases). This CDR3 has 15 amino acids. CDR1 and CDR2 (germline): SGHDT, YYEEEE. V was clipped by 1 base and J by 1 base, with 10 bases between them. DNA of the CDR3: TGTGCCAGCAGCTTGAGGGGGACCCGCACAGATACGCAGTATTTT. Residues: CASSLRGTRTDTQYF. The full variable domain, in which reference TRBV5-6 and TRBJ2-3 provide the parts outside the CDR3, is DAGVTQSPTHLIKTRGQQVTLRCSPKSGHDTVSWYQQALGQGPQFIFQYYEEEERQRGNFPDRFSGHQFPNYSSELNVNALLLGDSALYLCASSLRGTRTDTQYFGPGTRLTVL.

This CDR3 reads CASSTSNTGELFF. The CDR3 DNA sequence: TGCGCCAGCAGTACATCGAACACCGGGGAGCTGTTTTTT. This rearrangement joins TRBV5-1 to TRBJ2-2; D call uncertain. The length of the CDR3 is 13 residues. V was trimmed by 5 bases and J by 0 bases, leaving 5 bases between them. CDR1 SGHRS and CDR2 YFSETQ come from the germline V gene.

The V call is TRBV3-1 (or the pseudogene TRBV3-2), the J call TRBJ1-2; D unresolved. The germline V gene encodes CDR1 LGHDT and CDR2 YNNKEL (reference sequence). This CDR3 comprises 12 residues. Between the trimmed V and J ends, which lost 3 bases and 8 bases, there was a span of 10 bases. The CDR3 region is CASSQSQAGYTF. The CDR3 coding sequence is TGTGCCAGCAGCCAGAGCCAGGCGGGCTACACCTTC.

The chain employs TRBV5-4 and TRBJ2-1; TRBD1 might be the D (6 bases). V was shortened by 4 bases and J by 7 bases, with 15 bases between the two germline ends. The CDR3 is 14 amino acids. Looked up from germline, CDR1 is SGHNT and CDR2 is YYREEE (reference sequence). CDR3 DNA sequence: TGTGCCAGCAGCGGTGGGACATCTAGGAATGAGCAGTTCTTC. It translates to CASSGGTSRNEQFF.

The chain uses TRBV7-9 and TRBJ1-2, with D possibly TRBD1 on 6 matching bases. This CDR3 spans 13 amino acids. V lost 7 bases and J lost 8, with 17 bases in between. Germline V gene sequence: CDR1 SEHNR, CDR2 FQNEAQ (reference sequence). In nucleotides, the CDR3 is TGTGCCAGCACCGGTCGGGACACGGGAGGCTACACCTTC. It specifies CASTGRDTGGYTF.

The chain uses TRBV2 and TRBJ2-2; D perhaps matches TRBD2 (5 bases). Trimming cost V 7 bases and J 5 bases, with 11 bases left between them. The germline CDR1 and CDR2 sequences are SNHLY and FYNNEI. The length of the CDR3 is 13 residues. The CDR3 is CASKRAGTGELFF. In DNA form, the CDR3 reads TGTGCCAGCAAAAGGGCGGGTACCGGGGAGCTGTTTTTT.

The chain has TRBV15 and TRBJ1-1, with unresolved D. V was pared by 1 base and J by 1 base, with 4 bases between. CDR1 and CDR2 (germline): LNHNV, YYDKDF (reference sequence). CDR3 length: 13 amino acids. Here the CDR3 DNA reads TGTGCCACCAGCAGAGCAGGGAACACTGAAGCTTTCTTT. Translation: CATSRAGNTEAFF.

The chain uses TRBV5-5 and TRBJ2-5, with TRBD2 identical over 12 bases. The CDR3 spans 18 residues. V was pared by 4 bases and J by 2 bases, with 12 bases of the junction left unmatched. CDR1 is SGHKS and CDR2 is YYEKEE in the germline V gene (reference sequence). Here the CDR3 DNA reads TGTGCCAGCAGCCTAACGGGGACTAGCGGGCTGAGGCAAGAGACCCAGTACTTC. It codes for CASSLTGTSGLRQETQYF.

The gene calls are TRBV7-2 and TRBJ2-5; D might be TRBD1 (6 bases). The CDR3 is 15 residues long. Germline CDR1 is SGHTA and CDR2 is FQGNSA. The V end was cut by 5 bases, the J end by 5 bases, with 18 bases between. The CDR3 region has the DNA TGTGCCAGCAGCCGGCTGAAGTCTACAGGGGAGACCCAGTACTTC. It is translated as CASSRLKSTGETQYF.

The chain uses TRBV27 and TRBJ1-5; D is perhaps TRBD1 (5 bases). CDR3 length: 13 residues. Germline V lookup: CDR1 MNHEY, CDR2 SMNVEV (reference sequence). Trimming left V 3 bases short and J 4 bases short, with 7 bases between. This CDR3 reads CASSFRVNQPQHF. CDR3 sequence (DNA): TGTGCCAGCAGTTTCAGGGTAAATCAGCCCCAGCATTTT.